The subject of this entry is one TCR beta chain. Its antigen remains unknown. Treatment described: oral pan-JAK inhibitor, 5-10 mg twice daily. In each case, RNA was isolated and then reverse transcribed into cDNA as the sequencing template. Libraries were prepared by immunoSEQ multiplex PCR; TCRdb keeps only in-frame clonotypes and omits some of them. The table records about 200,000 clones, nearly 60% of them present only once. This entry belongs to a study of CD8+ T cells in alopecia areata. General study findings and limits: Scalp lesions, especially in alopecia totalis/universalis, had higher clonality than normal scalp.

The receptor comes from a human donor with alopecia areata. The material was CD4+ T cells sorted from blood, obtained at week 24, from a patient treated with tofacitinib.

The DNA for the CDR3 is TGCAGCTACATCAGACCGTCTAAGGACACAGATACGCAGTATTTT. It encodes CSYIRPSKDTDTQYF. This chain links TRBV29-1 with TRBJ2-3; D gene unclear. The germline V gene encodes CDR1 SQVTM and CDR2 ANQGSEA. The CDR3 runs 15 residues. V was pared by 8 bases and J by 2 bases, with 20 bases between.